The 28 T cell receptor beta chains presented below share a single source sample, sequenced in a study of cytomegalovirus exposure and HLA in healthy donors. PCR amplification relied on 60 Vbeta primers (plus 13 Jbeta primers). TCRdb keeps only in-frame clones here, not all; method: immunoSEQ multiplex PCR. This sample has under 200,000 clones, with 75% to 90% found just once. Source material: PBMCs. These receptors were taken from a woman between 45 and 60 years old in good health and CMV-seropositive.

The chain couples TRBV11-2 to TRBJ2-3, with TRBD2 matching over 8 bases. Trimming took 5 bases from V and 0 from J; bases not matched to a gene: 10. The CDR3 loop spans 17 amino acids. The V gene's germline CDR1 is SGHAT and CDR2 FQNNGV. Written as DNA, the CDR3 is TGTGCCAGCAGCCCGGGGGGGTTGGTGCGGAGCACAGATACGCAGTATTTT. This sequence encodes CASSPGGLVRSTDTQYF.

The chain recombines TRBV11-3 with TRBJ2-2, with D perhaps TRBD1 (5 bases). This CDR3 has 16 amino acids. Germline CDR1 SGHNT, CDR2 YENEEA. V was clipped by 1 base and J by 1 base, with 10 bases between them. CDR3 coding DNA: TGTGCCAGCAGCTTAGTGGCAGGGAAGAACACCGGGGAGCTGTTTTTT. Its protein product is CASSLVAGKNTGELFF.

The chain couples TRBV28 to TRBJ2-7, with D possibly TRBD1 on 5 matching bases. The CDR3 is 15 amino acids. Germline values: CDR1 MDHEN, CDR2 SYDVKM. V was pared by 6 bases and J by 0 bases, with 15 bases between. The CDR3 reads CASRRRELHSYEQYF. The CDR3 nucleotides read TGTGCCAGCAGACGCAGGGAACTCCACTCCTACGAGCAGTACTTC.

This clone was observed a single time. The J gene is TRBJ2-7, the V gene TRBV6-5, with a tentative D call TRBD1 (6 bases). This CDR3 comprises 14 residues. CDR1 is MNHEY, CDR2 SVGAGI, per germline. Trimming removed 6 bases from V and 1 base from J, with 13 bases in between. The CDR3 DNA follows: TGTGCCAGCAGCTACGATCAGGGGTCCTACGAGCAGTACTTC. Protein sequence: CASSYDQGSYEQYF.

The rearrangement links TRBV25-1 to TRBJ2-5; 11 bases are shared with TRBD1. Germline CDR1 is MGHDK and CDR2 is SYGVNS. CDR3 length equals 15 residues. V lost 3 bases and J lost 5; bases outside the gene matches: 5. The CDR3 DNA reads as TGTGCCAGCAGTGAGGACAGGGGGCTGGAGGAGACCCAGTACTTC. Translation gives CASSEDRGLEETQYF.

Here the CDR3 DNA reads TGTGCCTGGAGTGTGGGACTCGGCTCCTACGAGCAGTACTTC. This sequence encodes CAWSVGLGSYEQYF. This chain uses TRBV30 with TRBJ2-7; possible D gene TRBD2, 6 bases. Germline CDR1 and CDR2: GTSNPN and SVGIG (reference sequence). The CDR3 has 14 amino acids. Trimming cost V 0 bases and J 0 bases, with 9 bases left between them.

The V call is TRBV2, the J call TRBJ1-1; D may be TRBD1 (5 bases). Between the trimmed V and J ends, which lost 7 bases and 1 base, there was a span of 22 bases. The CDR3 runs to 17 residues. Germline V gene sequence: CDR1 SNHLY, CDR2 FYNNEI. CDR3 sequence: CASTAGGWDGPNTEAFF. The CDR3 DNA sequence: TGTGCCAGCACTGCGGGAGGGTGGGACGGACCGAACACTGAAGCTTTCTTT.

This clone was counted once. The V gene is TRBV7-2, the J gene TRBJ2-5; D uncertain. The CDR3 has 13 amino acids. V lost 0 bases and J lost 1, with 3 bases in between. CDR1 is SGHTA, CDR2 FQGNSA, per germline. The CDR3 region has the DNA TGTGCCAGCAGCTTAGCCCGCCAAGAGACCCAGTACTTC. Its translation is CASSLARQETQYF.

This CDR3 is CASSLSGGSYEQYF. The CDR3 DNA reads TGTGCCAGCAGTCTCTCAGGGGGATCCTACGAGCAGTACTTC. The chain couples TRBV6-5 to TRBJ2-7; 7 nucleotides match TRBD1. The length of the CDR3 is 14 residues. V was clipped by 5 bases and J by 1 base; unmatched bases: 5. The germline V gene encodes CDR1 MNHEY and CDR2 SVGAGI.

The V call is TRBV21-1, the J call TRBJ2-1; the table gives TRBD2 as D, unverified against the DNA. TRBV21-1 is a pseudogene locus. The CDR3 length is 16 residues. CDR3 in DNA: TGTGCCAGCAGCAAGAACAGCGGGGGGGCCTACAATGAGCAGTTCTTC. Translation gives CASSKNSGGAYNEQFF.

This rearrangement joins TRBV28 to TRBJ1-1, with 7 bases aligning to TRBD1. V dropped 11 bases and J dropped 0; count of bases not matched to a gene: 6. The CDR3 contains 13 residues. Germline assignment: CDR1 MDHEN and CDR2 SYDVKM. The CDR3, as DNA: TGTGCCGGACAGGCTCTTATGAACACTGAAGCTTTCTTT. This encodes CAGQALMNTEAFF.

The gene calls are TRBV2 and TRBJ1-5; D possibly corresponds to TRBD1 (5 bases). Germline V gene data show CDR1 as SNHLY and CDR2 as FYNNEI. Trimming left V 7 bases short and J 4 bases short, with 14 bases between. The CDR3 length is 14 residues. CDR3 sequence (DNA): TGTGCCAGCACCCCCGGGGGGGGGAATCAGCCCCAGCATTTT. It specifies CASTPGGGNQPQHF.

This clone was counted a single time. This chain uses TRBV7-9 with TRBJ1-1; D ambiguous. The CDR3 runs 12 residues. Germline V lookup: CDR1 SEHNR, CDR2 FQNEAQ (reference sequence). V was clipped by 1 base and J by 5 bases, with 5 bases between them. The CDR3 DNA reads TGTGCCAGCAGCTTAGTGGAGACTGAAGCTTTCTTT. Amino acids: CASSLVETEAFF.

The chain combines TRBV5-1 with TRBJ2-1; 14 positions match TRBD2. CDR1 SGHRS and CDR2 YFSETQ come from the germline V gene. After removal of 4 bases from V and 6 bases from J, the junction contained 3 bases not matched to a gene. The CDR3 totals 15 residues. This CDR3 reads CASSPGLAGVNEQFF. The CDR3 nucleotides are TGCGCCAGCAGCCCGGGACTAGCGGGGGTCAATGAGCAGTTCTTC. The variable domain in full, with the rest retrieved from reference TRBV5-1 and TRBJ2-1, is KAGVTQTPRYLIKTRGQQVTLSCSPISGHRSVSWYQQTPGQGLQFLFEYFSETQRNKGNFPGRFSGRQFSNSRSEMNVSTLELGDSALYLCASSPGLAGVNEQFFGPGTRLTVL.

This chain connects TRBV27 to TRBJ2-7; 7 nucleotides align to TRBD1. Trimming at V came to 5 bases and at J to 2 bases, leaving 3 bases not matched to a gene. Per the germline V gene, CDR1 is MNHEY and CDR2 is SMNVEV (reference sequence). This CDR3 is built from 13 residues. This chain's CDR3 is CASSNQGAYEQYF. The CDR3 DNA reads as TGTGCCAGCAGTAACCAGGGGGCCTACGAGCAGTACTTC.

The V call is TRBV7-9, the J call TRBJ1-2; the match to TRBD1 covers 9 bases. V shed 5 bases, J shed 8 bases, and the junction held 12 bases outside the gene matches. The CDR3 covers 15 residues. Germline V gene data show CDR1 as SEHNR and CDR2 as FQNEAQ (reference sequence). CDR3 amino acids: CASSSNPGTGQGYTF. Written as DNA, the CDR3 is TGTGCCAGCAGCAGCAACCCCGGGACAGGGCAAGGCTACACCTTC.

This chain joins TRBV6-5 and TRBJ1-5; 10 bases fit TRBD1. The length of the CDR3 is 13 residues. With V trimmed by 6 bases and J by 7 bases, 3 bases remained unmatched. The germline V gene has CDR1 MNHEY and CDR2 SVGAGI. As DNA, the CDR3 is TGTGCCAGCAGCGTGGACAGGGGGCAGCCCCAGCATTTT. Its translation: CASSVDRGQPQHF.

The chain carries TRBV5-6 and TRBJ2-7; D may be TRBD1 (6 bases). V was pared by 0 bases and J by 4 bases, with 17 bases between. Germline V gene lookup returns CDR1 SGHDT and CDR2 YYEEEE. This CDR3 comprises 16 residues. The CDR3 reads CASSLAHRVLGYEQYF. DNA of the CDR3: TGTGCCAGCAGCTTGGCCCACAGGGTTTTAGGGTACGAGCAGTACTTC.

CDR3 loop: CASSILGIQETQYF. The CDR3, as DNA: TGTGCCAGTAGTATACTAGGAATCCAAGAGACCCAGTACTTC. The V call is TRBV19, the J call TRBJ2-5; D gene unclear. The CDR3 spans 14 residues. The V gene's germline CDR1 is LNHDA and CDR2 SQIVND (reference sequence). The V and J ends lost 2 bases and 1 base respectively, with 8 bases between them.

The J gene is TRBJ2-2, the V gene TRBV7-9, with D possibly TRBD2 on 5 matching bases. Germline V gene sequence: CDR1 SEHNR, CDR2 FQNEAQ (reference sequence). The length of the CDR3 is 17 residues. The V and J ends lost 1 base and 6 bases respectively, with 18 bases between them. In DNA form, the CDR3 reads TGTGCCAGCAGCTTAGTTCATGGAGAGGGTTTGTCCGGGGAGCTGTTTTTT. Amino acid sequence: CASSLVHGEGLSGELFF.

The rearrangement joins TRBV5-6 to TRBJ2-5; 8 nucleotides match TRBD2. J was trimmed by 5 bases and V by 4 bases; bases with no gene match: 10. The V gene's germline CDR1 is SGHDT and CDR2 YYEEEE. The CDR3 sequence is 15 residues long. CDR3 region: CASSILPGGYETQYF. The CDR3 coding sequence is TGTGCCAGCAGCATCCTTCCGGGGGGGTACGAGACCCAGTACTTC.

The V and J genes are TRBV6-1 and TRBJ2-3; perhaps TRBD2 as D (6 bases). The germline gives CDR1 MNHNS, CDR2 SASEGT. This CDR3 is built from 15 residues. The V end was cut by 8 bases, the J end by 9 bases, with 24 bases between. The CDR3 DNA sequence: TGTGCCAGCGACACGGGACTCCGGTCCCGGGGCACGCAGTATTTT. Amino acids: CASDTGLRSRGTQYF.

The rearrangement joins TRBV19 to TRBJ2-1, with D possibly TRBD2 on 5 matching bases. With 7 bases removed from V and 5 bases from J, the gap between germline ends came to 9 bases. CDR3 length: 12 amino acids. The germline CDR1 and CDR2 sequences are LNHDA and SQIVND (reference sequence). In nucleotides, the CDR3 is TGTGCCAGTAAACGGGGAGACAATGAGCAGTTCTTC. Translated: CASKRGDNEQFF.

This clone was observed once. The chain recombines TRBV28 with TRBJ2-7; D might be TRBD1 (6 bases). CDR1 and CDR2 from the germline V gene are MDHEN and SYDVKM. V was shortened by 5 bases and J by 5 bases, with 19 bases between the two germline ends. This CDR3 has 15 residues. The CDR3 DNA reads TGTGCCAGCAGTCCTCCCGGACAGAGTTTCAACGAGCAGTACTTC. Translating it yields CASSPPGQSFNEQYF.

This chain connects TRBV15 to TRBJ2-5; 8 bases agree with TRBD1. J gave up 2 bases and V 0 bases, and 5 bases lay outside the gene matches. CDR1 and CDR2 from the germline V gene are LNHNV and YYDKDF (reference sequence). The CDR3 has 16 residues. The CDR3, as DNA: TGTGCCACCAGCAGAGATGTTGGGACAGGTCAAGAGACCCAGTACTTC. It specifies CATSRDVGTGQETQYF.

This chain uses TRBV29-1 with TRBJ1-1; the match to TRBD1 covers 7 bases. Germline V gene data show CDR1 as SQVTM and CDR2 as ANQGSEA. The CDR3 runs 12 residues. With 3 bases clipped from V and 8 bases from J, the junction kept 6 bases outside the gene matches. This CDR3 reads CSVDLADREAFF. The DNA of the CDR3 is TGCAGCGTTGACCTTGCGGACAGGGAAGCTTTCTTT.

This chain joins TRBV11-3 and TRBJ2-3; 8 positions match TRBD2. Germline V CDR1 and CDR2: SGHNT, YENEEA. This CDR3 comprises 15 residues. The junction had 3 bases not matched to a gene; V was cut back by 0 bases and J by 4 bases. The CDR3 protein is CASSLDGGAPDTQYF. DNA for the CDR3: TGTGCCAGCAGCTTAGACGGGGGGGCCCCAGATACGCAGTATTTT.

The rearrangement joins TRBV11-2 to TRBJ1-1; D not resolved. V was cut by 0 bases and J by 6 bases, with 14 bases left in between. Germline values: CDR1 SGHAT, CDR2 FQNNGV. The CDR3 runs 15 residues. CDR3 nucleotides: TGTGCCAGCAGCTTAGATCAGGTCTCTCGTGCTGAAGCTTTCTTT. It yields the protein CASSLDQVSRAEAFF.